This paragraph reports one T cell receptor beta chain. This sample is drawn from a study of blood T cell repertoires in COVID-19. At the level of the study: From the United States, Italy and Spain came samples of acute and convalescent COVID-19. Sample material is recorded as cDNA or gDNA derived from T cells, B-cell-depleted T cells, or PBMCs.

Per germline, CDR1 LNHDA and CDR2 SQIVND (reference sequence). V was trimmed by 4 bases and J by 2 bases, leaving 9 bases between them. This CDR3 contains 13 residues. Some clones are missing from TCRdb's copy, which holds only in-frame ones; the method was immunoSEQ multiplex PCR. The table has fewer than 50,000 clones, nearly 90% seen once. V gene TRBV19 combines with J gene TRBJ2-7; tentatively, D is TRBD1 (5 bases). The specimen was peripheral blood. This clonotype was sampled from a man aged 55 to 70 with active or convalescent COVID-19. CDR3 coding DNA: TGTGCCAGTAGTAACAGGCCGACCTACGAGCAGTACTTC. It translates to CASSNRPTYEQYF.